Sequencing of this T cell receptor beta chain was carried out in a study of T cell repertoires in cytomegalovirus infection. Study-level information: A matching HLA type, together with CMV infection, was signaled by public TCR beta signatures. Study results and caveats: Public TCR beta family frequency separated CMV-and-HLA carriers, including in an independent cohort. Clonotypes of TCR beta that were HLA-C-restricted and CMV-specific dominated the ex vivo response.

V lost 6 bases and J lost 5; bases outside the gene matches: 3. The CDR3 runs 15 residues. Germline V gene data show CDR1 as MNHEY and CDR2 as SVGAGI. This clonotype has ten or more counts. Its target is unknown. TCRdb processed the reads anew with MiXCR; each CDR3 protein has one entry. The sample holds 500,000 or so distinct CDR3 sequences, approximately 17% seen once. The chain has TRBV6-5 and TRBJ2-1; the match to TRBD2 covers 14 bases. The sequence was obtained from a human donor in good health (CMV status not recorded). Some clones in this sample may be carry-over from other donors' samples. Sequencing was performed on CD8+ T cells from PBMCs. CDR3 sequence reads: CASRGLAGGDNEQFF. CDR3 DNA: TGTGCCAGCAGAGGACTAGCGGGGGGTGACAATGAGCAGTTCTTC.